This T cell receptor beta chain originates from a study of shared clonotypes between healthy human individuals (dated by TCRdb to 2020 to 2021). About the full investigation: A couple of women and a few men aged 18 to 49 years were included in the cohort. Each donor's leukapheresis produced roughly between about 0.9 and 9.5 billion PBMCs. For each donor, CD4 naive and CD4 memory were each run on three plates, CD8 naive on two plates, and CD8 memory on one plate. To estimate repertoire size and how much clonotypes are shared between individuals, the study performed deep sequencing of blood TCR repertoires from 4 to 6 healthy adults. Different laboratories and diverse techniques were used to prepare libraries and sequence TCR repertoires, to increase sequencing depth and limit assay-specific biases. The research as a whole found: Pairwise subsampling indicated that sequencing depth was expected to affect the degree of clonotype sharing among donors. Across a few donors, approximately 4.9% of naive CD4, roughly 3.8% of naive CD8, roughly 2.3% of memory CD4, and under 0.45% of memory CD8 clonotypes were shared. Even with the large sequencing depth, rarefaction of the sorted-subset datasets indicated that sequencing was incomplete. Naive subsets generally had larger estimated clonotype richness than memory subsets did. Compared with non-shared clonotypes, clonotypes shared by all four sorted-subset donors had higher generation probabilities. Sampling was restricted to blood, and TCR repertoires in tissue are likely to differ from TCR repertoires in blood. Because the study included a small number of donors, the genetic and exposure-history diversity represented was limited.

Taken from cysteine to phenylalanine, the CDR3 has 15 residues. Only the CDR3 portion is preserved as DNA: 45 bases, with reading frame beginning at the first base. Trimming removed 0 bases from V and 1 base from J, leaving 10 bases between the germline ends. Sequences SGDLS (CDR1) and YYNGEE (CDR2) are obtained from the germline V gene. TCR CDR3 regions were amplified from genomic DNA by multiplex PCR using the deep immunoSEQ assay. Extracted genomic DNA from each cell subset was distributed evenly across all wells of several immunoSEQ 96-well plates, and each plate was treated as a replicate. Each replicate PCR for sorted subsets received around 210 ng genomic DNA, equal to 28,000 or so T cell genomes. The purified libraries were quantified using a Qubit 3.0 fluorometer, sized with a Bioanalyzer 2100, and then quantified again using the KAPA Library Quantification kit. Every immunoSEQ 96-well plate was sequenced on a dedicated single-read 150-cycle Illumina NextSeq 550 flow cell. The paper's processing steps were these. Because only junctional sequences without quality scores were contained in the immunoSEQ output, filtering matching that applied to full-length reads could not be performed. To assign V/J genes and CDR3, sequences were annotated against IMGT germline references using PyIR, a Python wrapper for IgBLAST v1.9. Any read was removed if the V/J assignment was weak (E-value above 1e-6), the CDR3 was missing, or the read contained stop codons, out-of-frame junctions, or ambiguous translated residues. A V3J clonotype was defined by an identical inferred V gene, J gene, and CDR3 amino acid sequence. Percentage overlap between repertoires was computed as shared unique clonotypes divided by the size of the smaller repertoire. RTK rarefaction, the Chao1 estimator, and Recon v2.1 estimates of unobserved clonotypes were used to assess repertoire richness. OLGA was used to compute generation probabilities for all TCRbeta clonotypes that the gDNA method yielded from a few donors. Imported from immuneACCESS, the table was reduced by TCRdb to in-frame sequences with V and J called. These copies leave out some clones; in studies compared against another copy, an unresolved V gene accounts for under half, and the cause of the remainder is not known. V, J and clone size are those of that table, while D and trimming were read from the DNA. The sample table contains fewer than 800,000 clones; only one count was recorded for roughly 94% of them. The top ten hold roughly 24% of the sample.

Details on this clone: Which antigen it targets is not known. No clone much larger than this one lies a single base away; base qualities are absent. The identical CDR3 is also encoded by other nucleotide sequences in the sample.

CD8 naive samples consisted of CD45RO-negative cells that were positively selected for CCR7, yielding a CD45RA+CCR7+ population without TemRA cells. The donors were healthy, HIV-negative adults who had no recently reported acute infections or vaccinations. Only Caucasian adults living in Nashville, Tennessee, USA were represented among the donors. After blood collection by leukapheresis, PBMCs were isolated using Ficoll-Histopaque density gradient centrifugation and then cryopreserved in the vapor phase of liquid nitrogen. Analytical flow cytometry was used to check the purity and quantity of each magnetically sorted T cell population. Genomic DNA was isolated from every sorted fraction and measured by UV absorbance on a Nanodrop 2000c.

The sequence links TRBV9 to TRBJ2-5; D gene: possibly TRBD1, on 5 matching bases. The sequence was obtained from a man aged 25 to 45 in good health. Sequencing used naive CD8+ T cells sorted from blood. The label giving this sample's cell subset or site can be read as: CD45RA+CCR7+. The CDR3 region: CASSVAGSGQETQYF. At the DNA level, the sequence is TGTGCCAGCAGCGTAGCAGGGTCGGGCCAAGAGACCCAGTACTTC.